A single TCR beta chain is shown here with its context. The antigen is not known. These data belong to a study of T cell responses to AZD1222 COVID-19 vaccine. Per germline, CDR1 SEHNR and CDR2 FQNEAQ (reference sequence). V lost 5 bases and J lost 8; bases outside the gene matches: 17. The CDR3 consists of 17 residues. The method was immunoSEQ multiplex PCR; TCRdb's version includes in-frame clones alone and lacks a portion of them. The table shows about 70,000 clones, with 84% occurring only once. Study conclusions and caveats: It was only after the peak T cell response that any repertoires were sampled.

J is TRBJ1-2 and V is TRBV7-9; TRBD1 matches at 10 bases. Sample: peripheral blood, taken on day 0 of AZD1222 vaccination. This clonotype was sampled from an adult in good health. The CDR3 spells CASSPTGQGTFVKGYTF. The CDR3 nucleotides are TGTGCCAGCAGCCCCACGGGACAGGGGACCTTTGTGAAGGGCTACACCTTC.